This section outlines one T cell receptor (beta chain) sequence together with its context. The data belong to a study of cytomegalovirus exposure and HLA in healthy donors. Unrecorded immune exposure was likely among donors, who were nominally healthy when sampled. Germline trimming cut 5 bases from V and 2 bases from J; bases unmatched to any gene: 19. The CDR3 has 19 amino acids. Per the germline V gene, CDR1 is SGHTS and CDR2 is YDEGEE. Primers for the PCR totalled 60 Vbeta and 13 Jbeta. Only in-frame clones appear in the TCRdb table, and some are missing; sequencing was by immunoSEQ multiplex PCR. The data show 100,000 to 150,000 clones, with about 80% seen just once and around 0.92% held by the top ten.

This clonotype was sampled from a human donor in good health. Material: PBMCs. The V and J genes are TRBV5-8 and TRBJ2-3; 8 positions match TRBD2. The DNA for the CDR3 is TGTGCCAGCAGACCCGGGACAAGACTAAGCGGGGGATACACAGATACGCAGTATTTT. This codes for CASRPGTRLSGGYTDTQYF.